The clone carrying this TCR beta chain was detected a few times. This may come from a read error, since a much larger clone is one base off. This sample's RNA came from whole unsorted tissue. Donors were chemotherapy-naive, newly diagnosed lung cancer surgical patients in China, August–late 2014. The data stem from a study of tumor and adjacent non-tumor tissue in lung cancer. Study details: Patients were aged about 31 to 85, nine to eleven men and 5 women, stage I to III.

A modified ARM-PCR protocol with three rounds of nested PCR amplified TCRbeta. TCRdb called the multiplex PCR reads again in MiXCR, with one record for every CDR3 protein. The top ten hold about 13% of the sample, which has 120,000 or so distinct CDR3 sequences, around three fifths seen once. The receptor comes from a man younger than 40 with non-small cell lung cancer. The sequenced material came from lung tumor tissue.

Here the CDR3 DNA reads TGCAGTGCTTCTCGGACTAGCACAAATACGCAGTATTTT. It is translated as CSASRTSTNTQYF. V is TRBV20-1 and J is TRBJ2-3; 8 nucleotides match TRBD2. CDR3 length equals 13 residues. Looked up from germline, CDR1 is DFQATT and CDR2 is SNEGSKA (reference sequence).